The 3 T cell receptor beta chains below come from one sample, sequenced in a study of Ad26.COV2.S vaccination and SARS-CoV-2 variants. Treatment: about 20 received Ad26.COV2.S at low or high dose, single or two shots; 5 received placebo; per-sample allocation not given. Collection of the samples took place on day 63 after the first injection of vaccine or placebo. Measured with immunoSEQ multiplex PCR; TCRdb has only the in-frame clones, and not every one. The data hold about 350,000 clones, with around 89% observed a single time. Sample: peripheral blood, taken in a trial of Ad26.COV2.S vaccine versus placebo. The origin of the receptors is a person aged 18-60 years who received the Ad26.COV2.S COVID-19 vaccine or a placebo.

This clone occurred a few times. The V gene is TRBV6-5, the J gene TRBJ1-6; no definite D call. Germline V gene lookup returns CDR1 MNHEY and CDR2 SVGAGI. Trimming removed 2 bases from V and 8 bases from J, with 16 bases in between. CDR3 length: 16 residues. CDR3 DNA sequence: TGTGCCAGCAGTTACATGGCACCTTTCCGTGATTCACCCCTCCACTTT. Its protein product is CASSYMAPFRDSPLHF.

This clone was detected a few times. V and J are TRBV28 and TRBJ1-1; D might be TRBD1 (6 bases). This CDR3 spans 13 amino acids. Deletions cut 6 bases from V and 3 bases from J, with 11 bases between. Germline V lookup: CDR1 MDHEN, CDR2 SYDVKM. CDR3 in amino acids: CASRQGWDTEAFF. The CDR3 DNA reads as TGTGCCAGCAGACAGGGATGGGACACTGAAGCTTTCTTT. Drawing the rest from reference TRBV28 and TRBJ1-1, the complete variable domain is DVKVTQSSRYLVKRTGEKVFLECVQDMDHENMFWYRQDPGLGLRLIYFSYDVKMKEKGDIPEGYSVSREKKERFSLILESASTNQTSMYLCASRQGWDTEAFFGQGTRLTVV.

The V and J genes are TRBV7-2 and TRBJ2-3, with D possibly TRBD2 on 5 matching bases. Germline values: CDR1 SGHTA, CDR2 FQGNSA. Trimming shortened V by 5 bases and J by 0 bases, and 15 bases separated the two germline ends. This CDR3 has 16 amino acids. This chain's CDR3 is CASSLHGLVSTDTQYF. The CDR3 DNA sequence: TGTGCCAGCAGCCTACACGGACTCGTGAGCACAGATACGCAGTATTTT.